One and the same sample provided the 30 T cell receptor beta chains below, sequenced in a study of blood T cells in healthy people across ages. Primed by a sample-barcoded 5' primer and a J-beta primer mix, a second PCR proceeded for 7 to 11 cycles. Using its own MiXCR run on the 5' RACE reads, TCRdb lists one record per CDR3 protein. The sample has 600,000 to 900,000 distinct CDR3 sequences; about a quarter are singletons. The same specimen was also included in a second study, on T cells of mothers and their children.

The sample taken for sequencing was blood. These receptor sequences come from a boy younger than 18 in good health.

This clonotype was counted between two and nine times. The chain is built from TRBV5-5 and TRBJ2-5; 7 nucleotides match TRBD2. Unmatched junction bases numbered 14, after V lost 4 bases and J lost 5 bases. The CDR3 loop spans 16 amino acids. The germline gives CDR1 SGHKS, CDR2 YYEKEE (reference sequence). The CDR3 loop reads CASSRSTGLVGETQYF. Written as DNA, the CDR3 is TGTGCCAGCAGCCGTTCCACCGGACTAGTGGGGGAGACCCAGTACTTC. The full variable domain, its missing parts supplied by reference TRBV5-5 and TRBJ2-5, is DAGVTQSPTHLIKTRGQQVTLRCSPISGHKSVSWYQQVLGQGPQFIFQYYEKEERGRGNFPDRFSARQFPNYSSELNVNALLLGDSALYLCASSRSTGLVGETQYFGPGTRLLVL.

The V and J genes are TRBV6-1 and TRBJ1-2, with D possibly TRBD1 on 6 matching bases. Germline assignment: CDR1 MNHNS and CDR2 SASEGT. The CDR3 sequence is 15 residues long. The germline V and J ends were trimmed by 1 base and 4 bases, with 13 bases remaining between them. The CDR3 DNA reads TGTGCCAGCAGTGAAGGCCGTAGGGGGGCCTATGGCTACACCTTC. Translated: CASSEGRRGAYGYTF.

This clonotype was picked up a small number of times. The gene calls are TRBV24-1 and TRBJ2-1, with TRBD2 matching 9 bases. The V segment lost 8 bases and the J segment 1 base; nucleotides outside the gene matches: 5. The CDR3 sequence is 15 residues long. Germline-derived CDR1 and CDR2 are KGHDR and SFDVKD. DNA for the CDR3: TGTGCCACCATACCAGCGGGGGGATCCTACAATGAGCAGTTCTTC. It codes for CATIPAGGSYNEQFF.

This clonotype was counted a few times. CDR3 DNA: TGTGCCAGCAGCTTAGGGGCAGGGCGGTCAGAGACCCAGTACTTC. Its protein is CASSLGAGRSETQYF. V gene TRBV11-2 combines with J gene TRBJ2-5, with a tentative D call TRBD1 (5 bases). V lost 1 base and J 4 bases, leaving 13 bases between the germline ends. The germline CDR1 and CDR2 sequences are SGHAT and FQNNGV. The length of the CDR3 is 15 residues.

The chain's CDR3 is CASSQDPLARETQYF. CDR3 in DNA: TGTGCCAGCAGCCAAGATCCGCTAGCAAGGGAGACCCAGTACTTC. The chain employs TRBV3-1 and TRBJ2-5; the D gene is possibly TRBD2 (5 bases). Germline V gives CDR1 LGHDT, CDR2 YNNKEL (reference sequence). Trimming stripped 0 bases from V and 5 bases from J, with 13 bases between. The CDR3 runs to 15 residues.

The table lists this clonotype with a few counts. This sequence joins TRBV7-2 and TRBJ2-4; D remains ambiguous. V shed 4 bases and J shed 8 bases, with 12 bases lying between them. The CDR3 length is 13 residues. Germline-derived CDR1 and CDR2 are SGHTA and FQGNSA. This CDR3 is CASSSTWLDIQYF. The CDR3, as DNA: TGTGCCAGCAGCTCAACGTGGTTGGACATTCAGTACTTC.

The table lists this clonotype with many counts. The V gene is TRBV14, the J gene TRBJ2-7; D is undetermined. The CDR3 length is 12 residues. Germline CDR1 SGHDN, CDR2 FVKESK. Trimming took 0 bases from V and 6 from J, leaving 6 bases between them. The CDR3 sequence: CASSQETGEQYF. The CDR3 DNA is TGTGCCAGCAGCCAAGAGACCGGCGAGCAGTACTTC.

The chain couples TRBV12-3 or TRBV12-4 to TRBJ1-3; D remains unclear. Deletions cut 3 bases from V and 0 bases from J, with 6 bases between. The CDR3 spans 14 residues. The CDR3 loop is CASSLVRSGNTIYF. The DNA for the CDR3 is TGTGCCAGCAGTTTGGTCCGCTCTGGAAACACCATATATTTT.

The CDR3 spells CASSPLRSGVAGTQYF. In DNA form, the CDR3 reads TGTGCCAGCAGTCCCCTGAGGAGCGGGGTGGCGGGGACCCAGTACTTC. The rearrangement joins TRBV12-3 or TRBV12-4 to TRBJ2-5, with 7 bases aligning to TRBD2. The trim removed 5 bases at V and 7 bases at J, leaving 16 bases unmatched. This CDR3 has 16 amino acids.

The rearrangement uses TRBV2 and TRBJ2-7; a possible D gene is TRBD1 (5 bases). Per the germline V gene, CDR1 is SNHLY and CDR2 is FYNNEI. The length of the CDR3 is 12 residues. V was shortened by 6 bases and J by 9 bases, with 15 bases between the two germline ends. CDR3 amino acids: CASSLDRTGQYF. Here the CDR3 DNA reads TGTGCCAGCAGCCTAGACAGAACGGGGCAGTACTTC.

The chain carries TRBV6-1 and TRBJ2-3; tentatively, D is TRBD1 or TRBD2 (6 bases each). The CDR3 is 17 amino acids. Trimming pared 5 bases from V and 1 base from J, leaving 19 bases between. Germline CDR1 MNHNS, CDR2 SASEGT. The CDR3 nucleotides are TGTGCCAGCAGTCCCATAGGGTGGGGGGCAGGCACAGATACGCAGTATTTT. This translates into CASSPIGWGAGTDTQYF.

This clonotype was counted once. The chain is built from TRBV28 and TRBJ2-4; D may correspond to TRBD1 or TRBD2 (5 bases each). The CDR3 has 14 amino acids. V lost 1 base, J lost 8 bases, and 12 bases lay in between. Per the germline V gene, CDR1 is MDHEN and CDR2 is SYDVKM. The CDR3 loop reads CASSLSQEDDIQYF. The CDR3 DNA reads as TGTGCCAGCAGTTTATCACAGGAGGATGACATTCAGTACTTC.

This chain's CDR3 is CSVVPAIPYEQYF. CDR3 coding DNA: TGCAGCGTTGTTCCTGCGATACCCTACGAGCAGTACTTC. The chain couples TRBV29-1 to TRBJ2-7, with unresolved D. The CDR3 has 13 amino acids. Germline V gene data show CDR1 as SQVTM and CDR2 as ANQGSEA. V lost 4 bases to trimming and J lost 2 bases, with 12 bases between them.

In this sample, this clonotype turned up a few times. The chain joins TRBV15 to TRBJ1-3, with 7 bases matching TRBD1. This CDR3 is 14 amino acids long. V shed 11 bases, J shed 4 bases, and the junction held 11 bases outside the gene matches. Germline CDR1 is LNHNV and CDR2 is YYDKDF (reference sequence). The CDR3 DNA is TGTGCCGCCACCGACGGACAGGTCGGAAACACCATATATTTT. Translation gives CAATDGQVGNTIYF.

The chain is built from TRBV10-3 and TRBJ2-5; D gene ambiguous. The assigned J gene may be wrong: the sequence end matches TRBJ2-1 better. From germline, CDR1 is ENHRY and CDR2 SYGVKD. CDR3 size: 13 residues. DNA of the CDR3: TGTGCCATCAGTGAGCCTATAGAGAATGAGCAGTTCTTC. This codes for CAISEPIENEQFF.

V usage is TRBV18 and J usage is TRBJ2-1; D uncertain. The CDR3 has 12 amino acids. The germline CDR1 and CDR2 sequences are KGHSH and LQKENI. Between the trimmed V and J ends, which lost 2 bases and 7 bases, there was a span of 6 bases. The CDR3: CASSPITNEQFF. In DNA, the CDR3 is TGTGCCAGCTCACCAATCACGAATGAGCAGTTCTTC. Based on the CDR3 plus reference TRBV18 and TRBJ2-1, the full variable domain is NAGVMQNPRHLVRRRGQEARLRCSPMKGHSHVYWYRQLPEEGLKFMVYLQKENIIDESGMPKERFSAEFPKEGPSILRIQQVVRGDSAAYFCASSPITNEQFFGPGTRLTVL.

Regarding this clonotype: One end of the junction does not line up with germline, which may come from a read error. The V and J genes are TRBV7-9 and TRBJ1-1; D gene ambiguous. Germline V gene sequence: CDR1 SEHNR, CDR2 FQNEAQ (reference sequence). This CDR3 is 14 amino acids long. CDR3 loop: CASSPPSVNTEASF. The CDR3 DNA reads TGTGCCAGCAGCCCACCGTCCGTGAACACTGAAGCTTCCTTT.

J is TRBJ2-7 and V is TRBV29-1; 7 bases align to TRBD2. The CDR3 consists of 13 residues. The germline CDR1 and CDR2 sequences are SQVTM and ANQGSEA. V was pared by 3 bases and J by 1 base, with 3 bases of the junction left unmatched. The CDR3 sequence is CSVDSSGSYEQYF. CDR3 in DNA: TGCAGCGTTGATTCTAGCGGATCCTACGAGCAGTACTTC.

The genes are TRBV20-1 and TRBJ2-1, with 11 bases matching TRBD1. V dropped 5 bases and J dropped 9; count of bases not matched to a gene: 9. The length of the CDR3 is 14 residues. The V gene's germline CDR1 is DFQATT and CDR2 SNEGSKA (reference sequence). In DNA form, the CDR3 reads TGCAGTGCTTCGACGGGACAGGGGGTTGGTGAGCAGTTCTTC. Translating it yields CSASTGQGVGEQFF.

The rearrangement links TRBV28 to TRBJ2-3, with TRBD1 identical over 7 bases. The junction had 9 bases not matched to a gene; V was cut back by 3 bases and J by 6 bases. Germline loops: CDR1 MDHEN, CDR2 SYDVKM. This CDR3 comprises 15 residues. In nucleotides, the CDR3 is TGTGCCAGCAGTTTTATTTCAGAGGGGGCGGATACGCAGTATTTT. Its translation: CASSFISEGADTQYF.

This sequence joins TRBV7-9 and TRBJ2-5, with 12 bases lining up with TRBD1. This CDR3 spans 16 amino acids. J was trimmed by 5 bases and V by 3 bases; bases with no gene match: 7. Germline V lookup: CDR1 SEHNR, CDR2 FQNEAQ (reference sequence). The CDR3 reads CASSLGDRGQRETQYF. The CDR3 coding sequence is TGTGCCAGCAGCTTGGGGGACAGGGGGCAACGGGAGACCCAGTACTTC.

This clonotype occurred a few times. This chain uses TRBV28 with TRBJ1-2; D ambiguous. The germline V gene encodes CDR1 MDHEN and CDR2 SYDVKM. The CDR3 is made up of 13 amino acids. V dropped 3 bases and J dropped 5 bases, with 10 bases sitting between them. CDR3 sequence: CASSFSTEYGYTF. DNA for the CDR3: TGTGCCAGCAGTTTTAGTACAGAATATGGCTACACCTTC.

This rearrangement joins TRBV20-1 to TRBJ2-3, with 11 bases fitting TRBD2. With V trimmed by 0 bases and J by 2 bases, 7 bases remained unmatched. CDR3 size: 17 residues. Germline V gene data show CDR1 as DFQATT and CDR2 as SNEGSKA (reference sequence). CDR3: CSARDPGTSGYTDTQYF. Written as DNA, the CDR3 is TGCAGTGCTAGAGATCCCGGGACTAGCGGATACACAGATACGCAGTATTTT.

This clonotype has just a few counts. One end of the junction fails to match germline, which may point to a read error. V usage is TRBV14 and J usage is TRBJ2-5; no clear D gene. TRBJ2-7 matches the DNA end more closely, so the J call is doubtful. This CDR3 region has 11 residues. Germline V lookup: CDR1 SGHDN, CDR2 FVKESK. CDR3 in DNA: TGTGCCAGGAGCCAATCCTACGAGCAGTACTTC. The encoded protein is CARSQSYEQYF.

The V call is TRBV20-1, the J call TRBJ2-3; TRBD2 might be the D (6 bases). Trimming took 0 bases from V and 0 from J, leaving 19 bases between them. Germline CDR1 and CDR2: DFQATT and SNEGSKA (reference sequence). The CDR3 loop spans 18 amino acids. CDR3 DNA: TGCAGTGCTAGAGACTACCTCTTGCGCGGAGGGAGCACAGATACGCAGTATTTT. This gives the protein CSARDYLLRGGSTDTQYF.

The chain has TRBV28 and TRBJ1-3; a possible D gene is TRBD1 (5 bases). CDR3 length equals 14 residues. Looked up from germline, CDR1 is MDHEN and CDR2 is SYDVKM. Trimming removed 8 bases at V and 2 bases at J, with 13 bases between. DNA for the CDR3: TGTGCCAGCGTCCCTCGGGGCGCTGGAAACACCATATATTTT. Translated, it gives CASVPRGAGNTIYF.

This sequence joins TRBV7-2 and TRBJ2-5; TRBD2 agrees at 13 bases. Germline CDR1 is SGHTA and CDR2 is FQGNSA. Trimming removed 5 bases from V and 1 base from J; junction bases left unmatched: 4. CDR3 length equals 16 residues. CDR3 sequence (DNA): TGTGCCAGCAGCGGTGGACTAGCGGGGGTCCAAGAGACCCAGTACTTC. Translated, it gives CASSGGLAGVQETQYF.

Notes on this clonotype: Its ends do not fully match the called genes, so a read error is possible. This chain connects TRBV25-1 to TRBJ1-2, with no clear D. Germline CDR1 is MGHDK and CDR2 is SYGVNS. The CDR3 runs 13 residues. The CDR3 DNA reads as TGTGCCAGCAAATCCTCCCCCAACTATGGCTGCACCTTC. This sequence encodes CASKSSPNYGCTF.

V is TRBV20-1 and J is TRBJ2-5, with 9 positions matching TRBD1. Germline V gene sequence: CDR1 DFQATT, CDR2 SNEGSKA (reference sequence). The CDR3 consists of 14 residues. The V gene end was trimmed by 5 bases and the J gene end by 4 bases; junction bases not matched to a gene: 8. CDR3 bases: TGCAGTGCTTTACAGGGGGCGGAGGGAGAGACCCAGTACTTC. Translating gives CSALQGAEGETQYF.

This clonotype was seen a few times. The chain uses TRBV12-5 and TRBJ2-7; 10 bases are a match to TRBD2. The V segment lost 1 base and the J segment 6 bases; nucleotides outside the gene matches: 9. Germline CDR1 and CDR2: LGHNT and FRNRAP. CDR3 length: 16 residues. CDR3 nucleotides: TGTGCTAGTGGTTTGGGGCAACCCCGGACTAGCGGCGAGCAGTACTTC. Translation: CASGLGQPRTSGEQYF.